This T cell receptor (beta chain) originates from a study of CD8 T cells in Susac syndrome (dated by TCRdb to between 2018 and 2021). General notes on the study: The study used repertoire sequencing to test whether antigen drove CD8+ T cell activation and differentiation in Susac syndrome. The research as a whole found: The number of individuals in the TCR sequencing and HLA analysis was recognized as being relatively small.

Peripheral blood CD8+ and CD4+ T cells from healthy donors, Susac syndrome patients and multiple sclerosis patients were profiled by high-throughput TCR beta sequencing. Healthy donors were included as age- and sex-matched controls. Bulk CD8+ and CD4+ T cells were purified by magnetic negative isolation, while CD8+ TEMRA cells were enriched using FACS. Blood was collected in EDTA tubes and processed within 24 hours, with PBMCs isolated through density gradient centrifugation. PBMCs destined for TCR sequencing were cryopreserved in liquid nitrogen and later thawed in a 37 °C water bath. A purity of at least 90% was achieved for sorted or isolated CD4+, CD8+ and CD8+ TEMRA cells. The germline V gene sets CDR1 to SGHTA and CDR2 to FQGNSA. Trimming costs V 5 bases and J 2 bases, and their ends lie 16 bases apart. Reading from cysteine to phenylalanine, the CDR3 counts 15 amino acids. The sequence is cut down to CDR3 DNA, 45 bases in frame from base 1.

RNA was extracted using the RNeasy kit, and about 0.5 to 1 ug of the RNA was reverse transcribed with random hexamers. TCR beta CDR3 regions were amplified with the immunoSEQ multiplex PCR assay covering 54 Vbeta and 13 Jbeta segments. Bias from PCR amplification was corrected by using a synthetic template baseline for primer optimization and for computational correction. Turning to the authors' computational methods: Reads were assigned to V, D and J genes according to IMGT and analyzed in immunoSEQ Analyzer, with only productive sequences retained. To calculate clonality, Shannon entropy was normalized by log2 of the number of productive unique sequences and then subtracted from one. For each patient and control, public and private clones were evaluated within the 100 most prevalent clones. A clone was defined as Susac-specific if it was absent from the healthy and MS cohorts, from some 1,100 published viral clones and from other ImmuneACCESS disease sequences. TCRdb applied fastp at Q25 and MiXCR to the public reads, then kept only in-frame beta chains. Rows are unified per CDR3 protein, each entry keeping the most common DNA and genes. The V and J calls come from TCRdb's annotation, not from the publication. For this sample the table gives roughly 120,000 distinct CDR3 sequences, of which roughly 97% were detected only once. In total, the top ten clones hold under 0.1% of the sample.

A word on this clonotype: There is no known antigen for this receptor. The input lacks base qualities; no much larger clone sits a single base away.

The sample consisted of CD4+ T cells from PBMCs. The chain is assembled from TRBV7-2 and TRBJ2-7; the D region is possibly TRBD1 or TRBD2, each matching across 5 bases. The origin of this receptor is a human donor in good health. Read as DNA, the sequence is TGTGCCAGCAGCACCACCGGGACGGAGACCTACGAGCAGTACTTC. The encoded protein is CASSTTGTETYEQYF.